This entry lists 10 T cell receptor beta chains sequenced from one sample in a study of CD8 T cells in Susac syndrome (dated by TCRdb to the late 2010s). The method was the immunoSEQ multiplex PCR assay. RNA was extracted using the RNeasy kit, and roughly 0.5 to 1 microgram was reverse transcribed with random hexamers. TCRdb trimmed public reads at Q25 via fastp, called clones via MiXCR and kept in-frame beta chains. A single entry per CDR3 protein holds the most common genes and DNA from its merged rows. In all, the sample holds some 200,000 distinct CDR3 sequences, and almost 96% of those were seen once. 0.098% of the sample belongs to the ten largest clones. Sequencing was done on a sample of CD4+ T cells from PBMCs. The receptor set was obtained from a human donor with Susac syndrome.

This chain links TRBV12-3 or TRBV12-4 with TRBJ2-4, with D possibly matching TRBD1 (5 bases). This CDR3 comprises 13 residues. V was shortened by 6 bases and J by 1 base, with 7 bases between the two germline ends. The CDR3 spells CASSPGAKNIQYF. The CDR3 region has the DNA TGTGCCAGCAGCCCAGGGGCCAAAAACATTCAGTACTTC.

This chain links TRBV4-3 with TRBJ2-1, with 9 bases that match TRBD1. CDR3 length: 16 residues. Germline-derived CDR1 and CDR2 are LGHNA and YSLEER. The junction had 13 bases not matched to a gene; V was cut back by 3 bases and J by 10 bases. CDR3 sequence reads: CASSQAPTGGDREQFF. DNA for the CDR3: TGCGCCAGCAGCCAGGCCCCGACAGGGGGTGACAGGGAGCAGTTCTTC.

The chain links TRBV5-1 to TRBJ1-4; possible D gene TRBD1, 5 bases. Germline-derived CDR1 and CDR2 are SGHRS and YFSETQ. The V end lost 0 bases, the J end lost 0 bases, and 9 bases lay between the germline ends. The CDR3 totals 16 residues. CDR3 sequence reads: CASSLEQAATNEKLFF. The CDR3 region has the DNA TGCGCCAGCAGCTTGGAACAGGCCGCAACTAATGAAAAACTGTTTTTT.

The chain joins TRBV11-3 to TRBJ2-7; D gene uncertain. Germline-derived CDR1 and CDR2 are SGHNT and YENEEA. The ends were cut back, 5 bases at V and 3 bases at J, with 14 bases in the middle. CDR3 length: 14 amino acids. CDR3: CASSPADKNYEQYF. In DNA, the CDR3 is TGTGCCAGCAGCCCGGCCGACAAGAACTACGAGCAGTACTTC.

V and J are TRBV5-4 and TRBJ1-1, with D unresolved. Germline values: CDR1 SGHNT, CDR2 YYREEE (reference sequence). There are 13 residues in the CDR3. The V and J ends lost 4 bases and 2 bases respectively, with 9 bases between them. As DNA, the CDR3 is TGTGCCAGCAGCCCCTCATTCAACACTGAAGCTTTCTTT. Translating it yields CASSPSFNTEAFF.

The chain employs TRBV6-1 and TRBJ1-6, with D possibly matching TRBD1 (5 bases). This CDR3 region has 13 residues. Per germline, CDR1 MNHNS and CDR2 SASEGT. V lost 8 bases and J 15 bases, leaving 20 bases between the germline ends. The CDR3 sequence: CASLNRDPLRLHF. The CDR3, as DNA: TGTGCCAGCCTGAACCGGGACCCTCTCCGCCTCCACTTT.

The chain employs TRBV4-3 and TRBJ1-2, with 8 bases matching TRBD1. Trimming cost V 1 base and J 4 bases; bases outside gene matches: 2. Germline V gives CDR1 LGHNA, CDR2 YSLEER. The CDR3 extends over 14 amino acids. CDR3 sequence reads: CASSQGTGPYGYTF. DNA for the CDR3: TGCGCCAGCAGCCAAGGGACAGGGCCCTATGGCTACACCTTC.

The chain uses TRBV6-5 and TRBJ2-5, with D perhaps being TRBD1 or TRBD2 (6 bases each). CDR3 size: 12 residues. CDR1 MNHEY and CDR2 SVGAGI come from the germline V gene. The V gene lost 5 bases and the J gene lost 5 bases, with 9 bases spanning the gap. CDR3 bases: TGTGCCAGCAGTCGGGGGCGCGAGACCCAGTACTTC. Amino acid sequence: CASSRGRETQYF.

V is TRBV30 and J is TRBJ1-2; 7 bases line up with TRBD1. The CDR3 extends over 15 amino acids. CDR1 GTSNPN and CDR2 SVGIG come from the germline V gene (reference sequence). The CDR3 sequence: CARTHTTGRNYGYTF. CDR3 sequence (DNA): TGTGCTAGGACCCATACGACAGGGCGCAACTATGGCTACACCTTC.

CDR3 sequence: CSARYFGGRGGYTF. The DNA for the CDR3 is TGCAGTGCTAGATATTTCGGGGGTCGAGGCGGCTACACCTTC. V gene TRBV20-1 combines with J gene TRBJ1-2; D may be TRBD1 (5 bases). The CDR3 covers 14 residues. CDR1 is DFQATT, CDR2 SNEGSKA, per germline (reference sequence). With 2 bases removed from V and 8 bases from J, the gap between germline ends came to 18 bases.